This TCR beta chain was identified in a study of response to subunit inactivated influenza vaccine. Study results and limitations: Authors suggested that a seasonal influenza vaccination recruits few new T cells each time.

This clonotype was observed many times. Its antigen is still unknown. The V gene lost 5 bases and the J gene lost 5 bases, with 6 bases spanning the gap. CDR3 size: 11 residues. MiXCR, applied by TCRdb to the RT-PCR reads, yields one record per CDR3 protein. The data hold 860,000 or so distinct CDR3 sequences, with approximately 21% observed a single time. This chain connects TRBV12-3 or TRBV12-4 to TRBJ1-2; D remains ambiguous. Sequenced here: PBMCs from blood, sampled more than 4 days after vaccination. This clonotype originated in a man aged 50 to 60 who received an inactivated influenza vaccine. The CDR3 protein is CASSRRYGYTF. The DNA for the CDR3 is TGTGCCAGCAGTCGACGGTATGGCTACACCTTC.